The 26 T cell receptor beta chains below all came from one sample that was sequenced in a study of T cells in localized non-small cell lung cancer (dated by TCRdb to the early 2020s). Library preparation employed the immunoSEQ multiplex PCR assay. TCRdb provides this immuneACCESS table in a form limited to in-frame rearrangements. Some clones are lacking; in checked studies, under half of them reflect an unresolved V gene, and why the rest are absent is not known. Present in this sample are 1,500 to 1,600 clones, 25% to 40% of which were seen just once. The ten largest make up roughly 18% of the sample. Sequencing was performed on normal lung tissue next to the tumor, taken before any cancer treatment. These receptors all come from a male donor at least 60 years old with stage II squamous cell lung carcinoma.

In its sample, this clone ranks as large. The rearrangement joins TRBV6-8 to TRBJ1-4; tentatively, D is TRBD1 (5 bases). V was trimmed by 9 bases and J by 3 bases, leaving 14 bases between them. CDR3 length: 14 residues. Germline V gene lookup returns CDR1 MNHGY and CDR2 SAAAGT. This chain's CDR3 is CASQGVGANEKLFF. CDR3 bases: TGTGCCAGTCAGGGAGTTGGTGCTAATGAAAAACTGTTTTTT.

CDR3 amino acids: CASSRTSGGSYNEQFF. CDR3 DNA: TGTGCCAGCAGTCGGACTAGCGGGGGGTCCTACAATGAGCAGTTCTTC. The rearrangement links TRBV2 to TRBJ2-1; 14 bases fit TRBD2. The CDR3 runs to 16 residues. CDR1 is SNHLY, CDR2 FYNNEI, per germline. V gave up 5 bases and J gave up 1 base; unmatched junction bases: 1.

This clone was seen a few times. This chain links TRBV11-3 with TRBJ2-3; no firm D call. The CDR3 runs to 14 residues. Germline V lookup: CDR1 SGHNT, CDR2 YENEEA. Trimming left V 1 base short and J 0 bases short, with 5 bases between. CDR3 in amino acids: CASSLGPSTDTQYF. CDR3 in DNA: TGTGCCAGCAGCTTAGGACCCAGCACAGATACGCAGTATTTT. The full variable domain, completed using reference TRBV11-3 and TRBJ2-3, is EAGVVQSPRYKIIEKKQPVAFWCNPISGHNTLYWYLQNLGQGPELLIRYENEEAVDDSQLPKDRFSAERLKGVDSTLKIQPAELGDSAVYLCASSLGPSTDTQYFGPGTRLTVL.

This clone counts as medium-sized. The chain is built from TRBV11-3 and TRBJ2-1; tentatively, D is TRBD2 (6 bases). V lost 5 bases and J 7 bases, leaving 15 bases between the germline ends. Germline CDR1 is SGHNT and CDR2 is YENEEA. The CDR3 is made up of 14 amino acids. This CDR3 reads CASSTSEGRNEQFF. CDR3 sequence (DNA): TGTGCCAGCAGCACGTCGGAGGGGAGGAATGAGCAGTTCTTC.

Judged by abundance, this clone is medium-sized (0.01 to 0.1%). The chain links TRBV9 to TRBJ2-2, with unresolved D. Germline CDR1 is SGDLS and CDR2 is YYNGEE. V was trimmed by 5 bases and J by 3 bases, leaving 8 bases between them. The CDR3 has 13 residues. The CDR3 is CASSLSYTGELFF. The CDR3 bases are TGTGCCAGCAGTTTGTCCTACACCGGGGAGCTGTTTTTT.

The J gene is TRBJ2-6, the V gene TRBV11-3; 7 bases are shared with TRBD1. The V gene end was trimmed by 5 bases and the J gene end by 0 bases; junction bases not matched to a gene: 7. The CDR3 length is 17 residues. CDR1 is SGHNT, CDR2 YENEEA, per germline. Here the CDR3 reads CASSGATGTSGANVLTF. The CDR3 region has the DNA TGTGCCAGCAGCGGGGCGACAGGGACCTCTGGGGCCAACGTCCTGACTTTC.

This clone has just a few counts. V is TRBV9 and J is TRBJ2-1, with 8 bases matching TRBD2. CDR1 is SGDLS, CDR2 YYNGEE, per germline. V was pared by 4 bases and J by 8 bases, with 14 bases of the junction left unmatched. The CDR3 is 16 residues long. In nucleotides, the CDR3 is TGTGCCAGCAGCCCAGCACTAGCGGACACCCCCCATGAGCAGTTCTTC. This translates into CASSPALADTPHEQFF.

This clone turned up a few times. The chain combines TRBV11-3 with TRBJ2-6; D remains unclear. The CDR3 covers 17 residues. V lost 2 bases, J lost 0 bases, and 11 bases lay in between. Germline assignment: CDR1 SGHNT and CDR2 YENEEA. The CDR3 DNA reads as TGTGCCAGCAGCTTAATGGCCAGGCACTCTGGGGCCAACGTCCTGACTTTC. Its protein product is CASSLMARHSGANVLTF. Supplemented by reference TRBV11-3 and TRBJ2-6, the full variable domain reads EAGVVQSPRYKIIEKKQPVAFWCNPISGHNTLYWYLQNLGQGPELLIRYENEEAVDDSQLPKDRFSAERLKGVDSTLKIQPAELGDSAVYLCASSLMARHSGANVLTFGAGSRLTVL.

This clone was seen a handful of times. V is TRBV11-3 and J is TRBJ1-1; no reliable D call. The V end lost 3 bases, the J end lost 1 base, and 9 bases lay between the germline ends. CDR1 is SGHNT and CDR2 is YENEEA in the germline V gene. This CDR3 region has 14 residues. The CDR3 DNA sequence: TGTGCCAGCAGCTTGGTACGGACGAACACTGAAGCTTTCTTT. Protein sequence: CASSLVRTNTEAFF.

This chain connects TRBV19 to TRBJ2-3, with 7 bases that match TRBD2. The CDR3 has 15 residues. The V and J ends lost 3 bases and 2 bases, in that order; junction bases with no gene match: 5. CDR1 is LNHDA, CDR2 SQIVND, per germline (reference sequence). The CDR3 DNA sequence: TGTGCCAGTAGTATCTGGCTAGCGGACACAGATACGCAGTATTTT. Protein product: CASSIWLADTDTQYF.

The chain joins TRBV18 to TRBJ1-2; TRBD1 agrees at 9 bases. The CDR3 contains 13 residues. With V trimmed by 6 bases and J by 8 bases, 7 bases remained unmatched. The germline V gene has CDR1 KGHSH and CDR2 LQKENI. The CDR3 coding sequence is TGTGCCAGCTCCATCGGGACAGGGATCGGCTACACCTTC. Translation gives CASSIGTGIGYTF.

This clone was picked up a small number of times. The CDR3, as DNA: TGTGCCACCAGCAGAGGGGACAATAGCAATCAGCCCCAGCATTTT. Protein: CATSRGDNSNQPQHF. The rearrangement links TRBV15 to TRBJ1-5, with D tentatively TRBD1 (6 bases). The CDR3 has 15 amino acids. V was shortened by 1 base and J by 0 bases, with 7 bases between the two germline ends. Germline V gene data show CDR1 as LNHNV and CDR2 as YYDKDF (reference sequence). The full variable domain, with the rest looked up from reference TRBV15 and TRBJ1-5, is DAMVIQNPRYQVTQFGKPVTLSCSQTLNHNVMYWYQQKSSQAPKLLFHYYDKDFNNEADTPDNFQSRRPNTSFCFLDIRSPGLGDTAMYLCATSRGDNSNQPQHFGDGTRLSIL.

On this clone itself: The same CDR3 also results from other DNA sequences found in this sample. The CDR3 nucleotides read TGTGCCAGCTCACCACCAGTTACAGATACGCAGTATTTT. This gives the protein CASSPPVTDTQYF. The chain links TRBV18 to TRBJ2-3; D not resolved. This CDR3 spans 13 amino acids. Germline V lookup: CDR1 KGHSH, CDR2 LQKENI. Between the trimmed V and J ends, which lost 0 bases and 3 bases, there was a span of 4 bases.

This clone is a singleton in its sample. This chain uses TRBV19 with TRBJ2-5; a possible D gene is TRBD1 (6 bases). The CDR3 is 13 residues long. CDR1 and CDR2 (germline): LNHDA, SQIVND (reference sequence). V lost 3 bases and J lost 8, with 13 bases in between. CDR3 sequence: CASSISKQGTQYF. The CDR3 DNA is TGTGCCAGTAGTATCTCAAAACAGGGAACCCAGTACTTC.

The rearrangement joins TRBV14 to TRBJ2-5; D unclear. The CDR3 runs to 13 residues. The germline V gene has CDR1 SGHDN and CDR2 FVKESK. V gave up 2 bases and J gave up 5 bases, with 9 bases separating them. The CDR3 nucleotides read TGTGCCAGCAGCCAAAATAGGTGGGAGACCCAGTACTTC. It yields the protein CASSQNRWETQYF.

The chain combines TRBV15 with TRBJ2-2, with D hard to call. CDR3 length: 15 residues. In germline, CDR1 is LNHNV, CDR2 YYDKDF (reference sequence). The germline V and J ends were trimmed by 3 bases and 5 bases, with 13 bases remaining between them. The CDR3 DNA reads TGTGCCACCAGCAGTTTGCCGACCCTGACCGGGGAGCTGTTTTTT. Amino acid sequence: CATSSLPTLTGELFF.

This clone has a single count. This chain uses TRBV19 with TRBJ2-5, with D perhaps given as TRBD1 or TRBD2 (5 bases each). Per the germline V gene, CDR1 is LNHDA and CDR2 is SQIVND (reference sequence). Trimming pared 1 base from V and 1 base from J, leaving 10 bases between. The length of the CDR3 is 15 residues. The CDR3 spells CASSIGGTIQETQYF. The CDR3 DNA reads TGTGCCAGTAGTATAGGTGGGACGATCCAAGAGACCCAGTACTTC. The full variable domain, its missing parts supplied by reference TRBV19 and TRBJ2-5, is DGGITQSPKYLFRKEGQNVTLSCEQNLNHDAMYWYRQDPGQGLRLIYYSQIVNDFQKGDIAEGYSVSREKKESFPLTVTSAQKNPTAFYLCASSIGGTIQETQYFGPGTRLLVL.

The CDR3 reads CASRSDRARAYGYTF. In DNA, the CDR3 is TGTGCCAGCAGGTCGGACAGGGCTCGGGCCTATGGCTACACCTTC. V gene TRBV6-8 combines with J gene TRBJ1-2; 8 bases agree with TRBD1. CDR1 is MNHGY, CDR2 SAAAGT, per germline. The junction had 10 bases not matched to a gene; V was cut back by 6 bases and J by 4 bases. This CDR3 is 15 amino acids long.

This chain uses TRBV28 with TRBJ2-3, with TRBD2 matching 8 bases. The germline V gene has CDR1 MDHEN and CDR2 SYDVKM. J lost 6 bases, V lost 5 bases, and 16 bases had no gene match. The CDR3 is 17 residues long. CDR3 in amino acids: CASSPAAGVSLGDTQYF. As DNA, the CDR3 is TGTGCCAGCAGTCCTGCAGCGGGAGTCAGTTTAGGCGATACGCAGTATTTT.

The J gene is TRBJ1-5, the V gene TRBV19; 7 bases agree with TRBD1. The junction had 10 bases not matched to a gene; V was cut back by 7 bases and J by 4 bases. This CDR3 comprises 15 residues. The germline CDR1 and CDR2 sequences are LNHDA and SQIVND (reference sequence). The CDR3 region has the DNA TGTGCCAGTAACCACCGGGACAGTCATAATCAGCCCCAGCATTTT. Protein sequence: CASNHRDSHNQPQHF.

Within the sample, this clone is large (0.1 to 1%). This chain links TRBV4-1 with TRBJ2-2, with TRBD2 identical over 9 bases. Per the germline V gene, CDR1 is MGHRA and CDR2 is YSYEKL. V trimming: 5 bases; J trimming: 0 bases; junction bases outside the gene matches: 7. This CDR3 is built from 17 residues. The CDR3 DNA is TGCGCCAGCAGCTCTCGATCTAGCGGGACGAACACCGGGGAGCTGTTTTTT. It translates to CASSSRSSGTNTGELFF.

The V gene is TRBV18, the J gene TRBJ2-7; a weak D match, TRBD1 (6 bases). CDR1 and CDR2 from the germline V gene are KGHSH and LQKENI. The CDR3 loop spans 13 amino acids. The germline V and J ends were trimmed by 3 bases and 1 base, with 7 bases remaining between them. The CDR3: CASSPGHSYEQYF. In DNA, the CDR3 is TGTGCCAGCTCACCGGGACATTCCTACGAGCAGTACTTC.

The chain couples TRBV29-1 to TRBJ1-5; 11 positions match TRBD1. Germline V gene lookup returns CDR1 SQVTM and CDR2 ANQGSEA. V trimming: 6 bases; J trimming: 6 bases; junction bases outside the gene matches: 4. The CDR3 has 13 residues. The CDR3 DNA sequence: TGCAGCGTCTGGACAGGGGGCGGTCAGCCCCAGCATTTT. It specifies CSVWTGGGQPQHF.

This sequence joins TRBV14 and TRBJ2-3; D gene ambiguous. The germline CDR1 and CDR2 sequences are SGHDN and FVKESK. This CDR3 region has 13 residues. V lost 8 bases and J 4 bases, leaving 13 bases between the germline ends. The CDR3 DNA is TGTGCCAGCCGTGGATTAAAGCCAGATACGCAGTATTTT. Amino acids: CASRGLKPDTQYF.

This clone was seen a single time. The chain employs TRBV14 and TRBJ2-5; D remains unclear. Germline V gene lookup returns CDR1 SGHDN and CDR2 FVKESK. This CDR3 comprises 12 residues. V gave up 1 base and J gave up 7 bases, with 7 bases separating them. The chain's CDR3 is CASSQVWGTQYF. The DNA for the CDR3 is TGTGCCAGCAGCCAAGTGTGGGGGACCCAGTACTTC.

The CDR3 DNA reads as TGCAGCGTCGCTGATTCCGGGGCGCACGAGCAGTACTTC. Amino acids: CSVADSGAHEQYF. The genes are TRBV29-1 and TRBJ2-7, with D perhaps given as TRBD1 or TRBD2 (5 bases each). V lost 6 bases, J lost 5 bases, and 17 bases lay in between. This CDR3 contains 13 residues. CDR1 and CDR2 from the germline V gene are SQVTM and ANQGSEA.